This T cell receptor beta chain was sequenced during a study of T cells in Graves' hyperthyroidism and ophthalmopathy. This clonotype was observed a few times. V lost 4 bases and J lost 0, with 9 bases in between. The CDR3 sequence is 14 residues long. Germline-derived CDR1 and CDR2 are SQVTM and ANQGSEA. Amplified TCR beta CDR3 regions came from RNA transcripts. First-round RT-PCR targeting the TCR CDR3 was performed with the HTBI primer set. MiXCR, run by TCRdb on the multiplex PCR reads, gives a single entry per CDR3 protein. The sample holds almost 500,000 distinct CDR3 sequences, 22% seen once. The sequenced sample was blood. This TCR derives from a woman aged 70-85 years with Graves' ophthalmopathy. The chain is built from TRBV29-1 and TRBJ2-2; D is possibly TRBD1 (5 bases). The CDR3 reads CSVAGQANTGELFF. The DNA for the CDR3 is TGCAGCGTTGCAGGGCAGGCGAACACCGGGGAGCTGTTTTTT.